Shown below are 15 T cell receptor beta chains from a single sample sequenced in a study of T cell changes during pregnancy in multiple sclerosis (dated by TCRdb to the late 2010s). The library was produced with the immunoSEQ multiplex PCR assay. Sourced from immuneACCESS, this table was stored by TCRdb with only in-frame sequences that have V and J called. A share of the clones is absent; for the studies checked, an unresolved V gene accounts for under half, and the remainder has no known explanation. Within this sample are roughly 24,000 clones, with approximately 90% of them counted one time only. The ten largest account for 6.5% to 9.5% of the sample. The specimen comprised CD8+ T cells from peripheral blood mononuclear cells, sampled in the first trimester of pregnancy. These receptor sequences come from a female donor in good health, enrolled as a control in a pregnancy study.

This chain links TRBV7-9 with TRBJ1-6, with no clear D. The CDR3 totals 12 residues. Germline CDR1 SEHNR, CDR2 FQNEAQ (reference sequence). V shed 5 bases and J shed 7 bases, with 6 bases lying between them. The CDR3 protein is CASSPGNSPLHF. The CDR3 DNA reads TGTGCCAGCAGCCCCGGGAATTCACCCCTCCACTTT.

This clone was detected only once. This chain connects TRBV5-1 to TRBJ1-1; 7 bases are a match to TRBD1. This CDR3 comprises 13 residues. V was pared by 4 bases and J by 8 bases, with 8 bases of the junction left unmatched. In germline, CDR1 is SGHRS, CDR2 YFSETQ. The chain's CDR3 is CASSSPGQMEAFF. In DNA form, the CDR3 reads TGCGCCAGCAGCAGCCCGGGACAGATGGAAGCTTTCTTT.

This sequence joins TRBV28 and TRBJ2-7; tentative D call: TRBD1 (6 bases). The length of the CDR3 is 14 residues. Germline CDR1 and CDR2: MDHEN and SYDVKM. Trimming stripped 1 base from V and 5 bases from J, with 12 bases between. The CDR3 sequence: CASSLSAGDDEQYF. The CDR3 nucleotides are TGTGCCAGCAGTTTATCCGCAGGGGATGACGAGCAGTACTTC.

The J gene is TRBJ1-4, the V gene TRBV4-1, with unresolved D. The CDR3 sequence is 14 residues long. The V end lost 4 bases, the J end lost 6 bases, and 12 bases lay between the germline ends. The germline V gene has CDR1 MGHRA and CDR2 YSYEKL. CDR3 residues: CASSLRLLDEKLFF. DNA of the CDR3: TGCGCCAGCAGCCTTCGTTTACTGGATGAAAAACTGTTTTTT.

V is TRBV12-5 and J is TRBJ1-1; possibly TRBD1 for D (5 bases). CDR1 LGHNT and CDR2 FRNRAP come from the germline V gene. The CDR3 covers 12 residues. Trimming stripped 4 bases from V and 7 bases from J, with 10 bases between. CDR3: CASGWGGVEAFF. CDR3 nucleotides: TGTGCTAGTGGTTGGGGGGGGGTTGAAGCTTTCTTT.

This chain joins TRBV7-9 and TRBJ2-1; D call uncertain. In germline, CDR1 is SEHNR, CDR2 FQNEAQ (reference sequence). The CDR3 covers 13 residues. Between the trimmed V and J ends, which lost 1 base and 7 bases, there was a span of 8 bases. CDR3 DNA: TGTGCCAGCAGCTTAGGTCTCAGAAATGAGCAGTTCTTC. Its translation: CASSLGLRNEQFF.

The chain couples TRBV4-3 to TRBJ2-5; 8 nucleotides agree with TRBD1. CDR1 is LGHNA and CDR2 is YSLEER in the germline V gene. The CDR3 loop spans 17 amino acids. J was trimmed by 2 bases and V by 1 base; bases with no gene match: 9. CDR3 sequence (DNA): TGCGCCAGCAGCCAAGGTGGGGGACAGGCAAATCAAGAGACCCAGTACTTC. It translates to CASSQGGGQANQETQYF.

The chain combines TRBV5-8 with TRBJ2-6, with a tentative D call TRBD1 (6 bases). In germline, CDR1 is SGHTS, CDR2 YDEGEE. The CDR3 is 15 amino acids. V gave up 2 bases and J gave up 1 base, with 7 bases separating them. The chain's CDR3 is CASSFTGSGANVLTF. DNA of the CDR3: TGTGCCAGCAGCTTTACAGGGTCTGGGGCCAACGTCCTGACTTTC. The full variable domain, rest sourced from reference TRBV5-8 and TRBJ2-6, is EAGVTQSPTHLIKTRGQQATLRCSPISGHTSVYWYQQALGLGLQFLLWYDEGEERNRGNFPPRFSGRQFPNYSSELNVNALELEDSALYLCASSFTGSGANVLTFGAGSRLTVL.

The chain has TRBV9 and TRBJ2-3; no definite D call. Deletions cut 3 bases from V and 5 bases from J, with 16 bases between. CDR1 and CDR2 (germline): SGDLS, YYNGEE. This CDR3 comprises 15 residues. DNA for the CDR3: TGTGCCAGCAGCGCACTCTCTGGGCCTGGAGATACGCAGTATTTT. This translates into CASSALSGPGDTQYF.

J is TRBJ2-7 and V is TRBV2, with TRBD2 matching over 8 bases. Per the germline V gene, CDR1 is SNHLY and CDR2 is FYNNEI. The CDR3 is 15 residues long. The V and J ends lost 1 base and 4 bases, in that order; junction bases with no gene match: 6. The CDR3 DNA sequence: TGTGCCAGCAGTGAAGTTGCGGGGGGCCCGTACGAGCAGTACTTC. Translated: CASSEVAGGPYEQYF.

This clone occurred a few times. V gene TRBV4-2 combines with J gene TRBJ1-1; D gene ambiguous. This CDR3 spans 13 amino acids. CDR1 and CDR2 (germline): LGHNA, YNFKEQ. V dropped 4 bases and J dropped 3 bases, with 9 bases sitting between them. The CDR3 sequence: CASSPPGDTEAFF. The CDR3 DNA is TGTGCCAGCAGCCCCCCCGGGGACACTGAAGCTTTCTTT.

V usage is TRBV19 and J usage is TRBJ2-3, with D unclear. The CDR3 loop spans 13 amino acids. The V and J ends lost 5 bases and 0 bases respectively, with 6 bases between them. The germline V gene encodes CDR1 LNHDA and CDR2 SQIVND (reference sequence). The CDR3 region is CASSGSSTDTQYF. CDR3 DNA sequence: TGTGCCAGTAGTGGTAGCAGCACAGATACGCAGTATTTT.

The rearrangement uses TRBV4-3 and TRBJ1-1; 7 bases match TRBD1. The CDR3 runs 16 residues. Trimming cost V 4 bases and J 4 bases; bases outside gene matches: 12. CDR1 is LGHNA, CDR2 YSLEER, per germline. The CDR3 is CASSPHPAGGGTEAFF. For the CDR3, the DNA is TGCGCCAGCAGCCCCCATCCTGCAGGGGGTGGCACTGAAGCTTTCTTT.

The rearrangement links TRBV4-1 to TRBJ1-1; unclear D gene. The CDR3 has 14 residues. Trimming removed 1 base at V and 2 bases at J, with 8 bases between. CDR1 and CDR2 from the germline V gene are MGHRA and YSYEKL. The chain's CDR3 is CASSQARGNTEAFF. The CDR3, as DNA: TGCGCCAGCAGCCAAGCACGGGGAAACACTGAAGCTTTCTTT.

CDR3 DNA sequence: TGTGCCAGCAGCAGGACTAGCAGCTCCTACAATGAGCAGTTCTTC. This encodes CASSRTSSSYNEQFF. The rearrangement links TRBV7-9 to TRBJ2-1; 8 bases map to TRBD2. Germline assignment: CDR1 SEHNR and CDR2 FQNEAQ (reference sequence). V lost 5 bases, J lost 0 bases, and 3 bases stayed unmatched. This CDR3 contains 15 residues.